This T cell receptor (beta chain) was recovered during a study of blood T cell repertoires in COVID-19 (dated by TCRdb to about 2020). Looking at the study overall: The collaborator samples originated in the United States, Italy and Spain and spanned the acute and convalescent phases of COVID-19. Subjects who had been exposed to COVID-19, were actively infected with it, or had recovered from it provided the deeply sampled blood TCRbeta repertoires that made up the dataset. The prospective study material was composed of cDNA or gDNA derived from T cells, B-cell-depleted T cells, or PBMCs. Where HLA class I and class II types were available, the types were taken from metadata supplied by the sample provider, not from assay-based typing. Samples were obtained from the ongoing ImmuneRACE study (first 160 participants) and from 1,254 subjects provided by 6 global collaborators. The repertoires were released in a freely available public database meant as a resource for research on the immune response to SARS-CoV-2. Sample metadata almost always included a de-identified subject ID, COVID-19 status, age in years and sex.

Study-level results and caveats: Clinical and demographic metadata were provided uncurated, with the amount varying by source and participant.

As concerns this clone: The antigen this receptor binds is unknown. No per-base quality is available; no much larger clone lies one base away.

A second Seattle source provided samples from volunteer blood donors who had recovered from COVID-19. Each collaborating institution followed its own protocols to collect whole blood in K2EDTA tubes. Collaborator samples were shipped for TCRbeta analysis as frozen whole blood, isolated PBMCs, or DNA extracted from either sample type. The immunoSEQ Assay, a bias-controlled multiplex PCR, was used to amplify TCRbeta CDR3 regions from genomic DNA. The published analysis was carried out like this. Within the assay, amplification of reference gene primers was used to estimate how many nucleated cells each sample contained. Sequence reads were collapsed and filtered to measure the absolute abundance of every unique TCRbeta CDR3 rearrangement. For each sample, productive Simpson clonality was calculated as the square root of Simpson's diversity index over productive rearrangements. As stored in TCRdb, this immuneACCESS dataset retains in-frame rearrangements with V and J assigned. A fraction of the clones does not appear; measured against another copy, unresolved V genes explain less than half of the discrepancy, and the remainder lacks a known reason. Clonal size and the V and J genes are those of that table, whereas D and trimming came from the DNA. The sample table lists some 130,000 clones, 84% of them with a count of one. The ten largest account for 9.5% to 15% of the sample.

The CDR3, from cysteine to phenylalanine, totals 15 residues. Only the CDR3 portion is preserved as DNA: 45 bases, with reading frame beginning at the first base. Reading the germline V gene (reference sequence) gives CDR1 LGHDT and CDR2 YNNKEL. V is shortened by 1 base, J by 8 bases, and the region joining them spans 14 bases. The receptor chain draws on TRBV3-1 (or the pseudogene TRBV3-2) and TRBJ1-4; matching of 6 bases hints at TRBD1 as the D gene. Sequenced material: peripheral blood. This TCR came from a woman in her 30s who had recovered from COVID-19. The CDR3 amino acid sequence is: CASSQAGGAEEKLFF. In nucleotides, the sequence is TGTGCCAGCAGCCAAGCGGGGGGGGCTGAGGAAAAACTGTTTTTT.